A single sample is the source of the 27 T cell receptor beta chains below, sequenced in a study of cytomegalovirus exposure and HLA in healthy donors. 13 Jbeta primers and 60 Vbeta primers were used for the PCR. Measured with immunoSEQ multiplex PCR; TCRdb has only the in-frame clones, and not every one. Counted here are fewer than 150,000 clones, 80% occurring once; the ten biggest clones make up under 2.5%. The specimen was PBMCs. The receptors derive from a man between 25 and 39 years old in good health and CMV-seronegative.

This chain's CDR3 is CAISVQGVYGYTF. CDR3 in DNA: TGTGCCATCAGCGTACAGGGCGTTTATGGCTACACCTTC. J is TRBJ1-2 and V is TRBV10-3; tentative D call: TRBD1 (6 bases). The V gene lost 6 bases and the J gene lost 5 bases, with 13 bases spanning the gap. This CDR3 region has 13 residues. The V gene's germline CDR1 is ENHRY and CDR2 SYGVKD.

This chain joins TRBV27 and TRBJ2-5; 8 bases line up with TRBD1. The length of the CDR3 is 13 residues. J was trimmed by 2 bases and V by 5 bases; bases with no gene match: 1. Germline CDR1 is MNHEY and CDR2 is SMNVEV (reference sequence). In nucleotides, the CDR3 is TGTGCCAGCAGTAACAGGGGGCAAGAGACCCAGTACTTC. This codes for CASSNRGQETQYF.

This chain links TRBV25-1 with TRBJ1-1; 9 bases match TRBD1. V was clipped by 2 bases and J by 11 bases; unmatched bases: 9. The CDR3 has 14 residues. Germline assignment: CDR1 MGHDK and CDR2 SYGVNS. In DNA, the CDR3 is TGTGCCAGCAGTGAACCGGGACAGGGCCGGAGGGCTTTCTTT. Encoded protein: CASSEPGQGRRAFF.

The gene calls are TRBV5-1 and TRBJ2-7, with 10 nucleotides matching TRBD1. The CDR3 is 14 residues long. Germline CDR1 reads SGHRS; CDR2 reads YFSETQ. The V and J ends lost 4 bases and 2 bases, in that order; junction bases with no gene match: 3. CDR3 DNA: TGCGCCAGCAGCACCGGGACAGGGGCCTACGAGCAGTACTTC. This gives the protein CASSTGTGAYEQYF.

The chain uses TRBV30 and TRBJ1-4; 8 bases are a match to TRBD1. The CDR3 is made up of 18 amino acids. Trimming at V came to 3 bases and at J to 4 bases, leaving 16 bases not matched to a gene. Germline V lookup: CDR1 GTSNPN, CDR2 SVGIG (reference sequence). CDR3 sequence: CAWSGYAPGGFGNEKLFF. CDR3 nucleotide sequence: TGTGCCTGGAGCGGGTATGCGCCAGGGGGCTTTGGTAATGAAAAACTGTTTTTT.

This chain joins TRBV19 and TRBJ1-2; weak D call: TRBD1 (5 bases). The CDR3 has 20 amino acids. Trimming pared 5 bases from V and 0 bases from J, leaving 28 bases between. Germline V lookup: CDR1 LNHDA, CDR2 SQIVND (reference sequence). Here the CDR3 reads CASSRRQGPIPTLANYGYTF. CDR3 DNA sequence: TGTGCCAGTAGTCGTCGGCAGGGTCCCATCCCAACGCTCGCTAACTATGGCTACACCTTC.

The CDR3 region is CAWRGTGVYYGYTF. The CDR3 DNA follows: TGTGCCTGGAGGGGGACAGGGGTGTACTATGGCTACACCTTC. The chain links TRBV30 to TRBJ1-2, with 10 bases lining up with TRBD1. CDR1 is GTSNPN and CDR2 is SVGIG in the germline V gene (reference sequence). The trim removed 3 bases at V and 3 bases at J, leaving 4 bases unmatched. CDR3 length: 14 residues. The variable domain in full, completed from reference TRBV30 and TRBJ1-2, reads SQTIHQWPATLVQPVGSPLSLECTVEGTSNPNLYWYRQAAGRGLQLLFYSVGIGQISSEVPQNLSASRPQDRQFILSSKKLLLSDSGFYLCAWRGTGVYYGYTFGSGTRLTVV.

The chain carries TRBV5-1 and TRBJ2-5, with D unclear. CDR3 size: 13 residues. CDR1 and CDR2 from the germline V gene are SGHRS and YFSETQ. V was clipped by 0 bases and J by 0 bases, with 3 bases between them. In nucleotides, the CDR3 is TGCGCCAGCAGCTTGGGAGACCAAGAGACCCAGTACTTC. Its protein product is CASSLGDQETQYF.

V gene TRBV7-9 combines with J gene TRBJ2-1; no clear D. CDR3 length: 13 amino acids. The germline CDR1 and CDR2 sequences are SEHNR and FQNEAQ (reference sequence). With 5 bases removed from V and 4 bases from J, the gap between germline ends came to 9 bases. CDR3: CASSLGPYNEQFF. CDR3 bases: TGTGCCAGCAGCCTTGGGCCGTACAATGAGCAGTTCTTC.

The chain joins TRBV9 to TRBJ2-5, with 12 positions matching TRBD2. Germline V CDR1 and CDR2: SGDLS, YYNGEE. Trimming at V came to 4 bases and at J to 0 bases, leaving 13 bases not matched to a gene. This CDR3 has 19 residues. CDR3 nucleotide sequence: TGTGCCAGCAGCAACCGACTAGCGGGGGCCCGGGAGCACCAAGAGACCCAGTACTTC. Its translation is CASSNRLAGAREHQETQYF.

The chain couples TRBV25-1 to TRBJ2-6; 7 bases align to TRBD1. Per germline, CDR1 MGHDK and CDR2 SYGVNS. The CDR3 has 17 residues. The trim removed 4 bases at V and 0 bases at J, leaving 6 bases unmatched. DNA of the CDR3: TGTGCCAGCAGTGGGAGGACAGGTAGCTCTGGGGCCAACGTCCTGACTTTC. Translating gives CASSGRTGSSGANVLTF.

J is TRBJ2-1 and V is TRBV6-1, with 11 bases identical to TRBD2. The CDR3 is 15 amino acids. Germline CDR1 and CDR2: MNHNS and SASEGT. The J segment lost 5 bases and the V segment lost 7 bases, leaving 7 bases of the junction unmatched. CDR3 loop: CASISGGAANNEQFF. The CDR3 region has the DNA TGTGCCAGCATTAGCGGGGGGGCTGCAAACAATGAGCAGTTCTTC.

J is TRBJ2-2 and V is TRBV5-1; D may correspond to TRBD1 or TRBD2 (7 bases each). Looked up from germline, CDR1 is SGHRS and CDR2 is YFSETQ. V was cut by 4 bases and J by 5 bases, with 15 bases left in between. This CDR3 has 15 amino acids. The CDR3 reads CASSLGGGRTGELFF. CDR3 DNA sequence: TGCGCCAGCAGCCTGGGAGGGGGCCGGACCGGGGAGCTGTTTTTT.

J is TRBJ2-7 and V is TRBV9; 8 bases match TRBD2. The CDR3 is made up of 15 amino acids. Germline V gene lookup returns CDR1 SGDLS and CDR2 YYNGEE. V lost 0 bases, J lost 4 bases, and 6 bases stayed unmatched. CDR3 DNA: TGTGCCAGCAGCGTAGATTCTAGCGGGCAGTACGAGCAGTACTTC. As protein: CASSVDSSGQYEQYF.

The rearrangement uses TRBV4-1 and TRBJ2-7; D is unresolved. Germline-derived CDR1 and CDR2 are MGHRA and YSYEKL. CDR3 length equals 15 residues. The V and J ends lost 1 base and 2 bases respectively, with 12 bases between them. CDR3 nucleotide sequence: TGCGCCAGCAGCCAAGTTGGCCAGAAGACCTACGAGCAGTACTTC. Protein product: CASSQVGQKTYEQYF.

The chain is built from TRBV5-1 and TRBJ2-1; 7 bases are shared with TRBD2. The V gene's germline CDR1 is SGHRS and CDR2 YFSETQ. Trimming at V came to 4 bases and at J to 0 bases, leaving 13 bases not matched to a gene. This CDR3 contains 18 residues. CDR3 nucleotide sequence: TGCGCCAGCAGCCGGGGGGTCCTAGCGGCGAGCTCCTACAATGAGCAGTTCTTC. This sequence encodes CASSRGVLAASSYNEQFF.

This clone came up a few times. The chain uses TRBV7-3 and TRBJ2-1; 11 bases are a match to TRBD2. V trimming: 5 bases; J trimming: 4 bases; junction bases outside the gene matches: 10. Germline V gene data show CDR1 as SGHTA and CDR2 as FQGTGA. The CDR3 has 17 amino acids. The CDR3 region has the DNA TGTGCCAGCAGCCAGCGCGGGACTAGCGGAATTTACAATGAGCAGTTCTTC. Protein product: CASSQRGTSGIYNEQFF.

The chain couples TRBV27 to TRBJ2-7; TRBD1 agrees at 9 bases. This CDR3 has 17 residues. V lost 4 bases to trimming and J lost 0 bases; unmatched junction nucleotides: 10. Looked up from germline, CDR1 is MNHEY and CDR2 is SMNVEV (reference sequence). The chain's CDR3 is CASSSATAGQGSYEQYF. CDR3 DNA: TGTGCCAGCAGTTCAGCGACAGCGGGACAGGGCTCCTACGAGCAGTACTTC.

The chain is built from TRBV28 and TRBJ2-5; D possibly corresponds to TRBD1 (6 bases). The CDR3 sequence is 16 residues long. Germline CDR1 reads MDHEN; CDR2 reads SYDVKM. V was cut by 2 bases and J by 4 bases, with 17 bases left in between. The DNA for the CDR3 is TGTGCCAGCAGTTTAAACGCACAGGGTTGGGCAGAGACCCAGTACTTC. Translated, it gives CASSLNAQGWAETQYF.

V and J are TRBV10-3 and TRBJ2-1; maybe TRBD2 (7 bases). The CDR3 consists of 15 residues. Per germline, CDR1 ENHRY and CDR2 SYGVKD. Trimming cost V 3 bases and J 10 bases, with 19 bases left between them. For the CDR3, the DNA is TGTGCCATCAGTGATGGCGGGAGAGTCCAGGGGGAGCAGTTCTTC. Its translation: CAISDGGRVQGEQFF.

This clone was detected only a few times. This sequence joins TRBV5-6 and TRBJ2-1, with a tentative D call TRBD1 (6 bases). The CDR3 has 13 amino acids. Germline-derived CDR1 and CDR2 are SGHDT and YYEEEE. V was cut by 4 bases and J by 6 bases, with 11 bases left in between. The CDR3: CASSPGTPNEQFF. The CDR3 DNA reads TGTGCCAGCAGCCCCGGGACACCCAATGAGCAGTTCTTC.

This chain connects TRBV18 to TRBJ1-1, with 11 nucleotides matching TRBD1. V trimming: 3 bases; J trimming: 0 bases; junction bases outside the gene matches: 9. The CDR3 runs 18 residues. Germline V gene lookup returns CDR1 KGHSH and CDR2 LQKENI. For the CDR3, the DNA is TGTGCCAGCTCACCCCGCGGATGGACAGGGGGCATGAACACTGAAGCTTTCTTT. Protein: CASSPRGWTGGMNTEAFF. The entire variable domain, with the rest obtained from reference TRBV18 and TRBJ1-1, is as follows: NAGVMQNPRHLVRRRGQEARLRCSPMKGHSHVYWYRQLPEEGLKFMVYLQKENIIDESGMPKERFSAEFPKEGPSILRIQQVVRGDSAAYFCASSPRGWTGGMNTEAFFGQGTRLTVV.

The chain is built from TRBV28 and TRBJ2-7; TRBD1 matches at 7 bases. CDR3 length equals 12 residues. Germline V CDR1 and CDR2: MDHEN, SYDVKM. With V trimmed by 6 bases and J by 6 bases, 5 bases remained unmatched. The CDR3 loop is CASRKGQAEQYF. The CDR3 region has the DNA TGTGCCAGCAGAAAAGGACAGGCCGAGCAGTACTTC.

In its sample, this clone was seen a few times. This chain connects TRBV28 to TRBJ2-7; 8 positions match TRBD1. The V segment lost 6 bases and the J segment 2 bases; nucleotides outside the gene matches: 9. CDR3 length: 15 residues. The germline V gene has CDR1 MDHEN and CDR2 SYDVKM. DNA for the CDR3: TGTGCCAGCAGACCCGACAGGGGCTTTACCTACGAGCAGTACTTC. The encoded protein is CASRPDRGFTYEQYF.

V is TRBV28 and J is TRBJ1-1; 9 bases map to TRBD1. This CDR3 is built from 16 residues. With V trimmed by 7 bases and J by 1 base, 10 bases remained unmatched. CDR1 is MDHEN and CDR2 is SYDVKM in the germline V gene. The CDR3 bases are TGTGCCAGCATTATGTCCGGACAGGGGACGAACACTGAAGCTTTCTTT. Amino acids: CASIMSGQGTNTEAFF.

This clone appeared a few times. J is TRBJ1-1 and V is TRBV7-6; D remains unclear. Trimming took off 6 bases at V and 10 bases at J, with 12 bases between the two ends. In germline, CDR1 is SGHVS, CDR2 FNYEAQ. The CDR3 length is 11 residues. The CDR3, as DNA: TGTGCCAGCAGGGGTCAGGAGGGAGCTTTCTTT. Translating it yields CASRGQEGAFF.

This clone came up once. The chain is built from TRBV29-1 and TRBJ1-1; 10 bases are a match to TRBD1. CDR3 size: 15 residues. Germline V gene lookup returns CDR1 SQVTM and CDR2 ANQGSEA. J gave up 10 bases and V 2 bases, and 13 bases lay outside the gene matches. CDR3 DNA: TGCAGCGTTGAACCGACAGGGGGCGGTTTTATAGGAGCTTTCTTT. Amino acids: CSVEPTGGGFIGAFF.